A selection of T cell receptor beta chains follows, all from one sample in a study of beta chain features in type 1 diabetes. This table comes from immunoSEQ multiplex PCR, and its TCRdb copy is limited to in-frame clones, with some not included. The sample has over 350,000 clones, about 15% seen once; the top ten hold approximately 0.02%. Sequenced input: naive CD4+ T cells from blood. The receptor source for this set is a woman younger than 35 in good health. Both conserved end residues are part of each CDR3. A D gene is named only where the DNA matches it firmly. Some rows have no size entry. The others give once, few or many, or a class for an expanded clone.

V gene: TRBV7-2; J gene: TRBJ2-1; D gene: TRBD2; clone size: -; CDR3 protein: CANIIAGVGNEQFF; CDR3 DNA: TGTGCCAACATCATAGCGGGAGTCGGAAATGAGCAGTTCTTC
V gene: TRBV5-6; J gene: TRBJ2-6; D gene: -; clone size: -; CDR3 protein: CASSSQGSGANVLTF; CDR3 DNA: TGTGCCAGCAGCTCCCAGGGCTCTGGGGCCAACGTCCTGACTTTC
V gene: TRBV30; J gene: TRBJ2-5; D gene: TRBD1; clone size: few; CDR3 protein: CAWSVSGTGGLGFGETQYF; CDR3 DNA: TGTGCCTGGAGTGTAAGCGGGACAGGGGGATTAGGGTTCGGAGAGACCCAGTACTTC
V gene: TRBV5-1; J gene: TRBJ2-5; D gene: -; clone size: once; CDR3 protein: CASSPTDTAGRTQYF; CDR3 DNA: TGCGCCAGCAGCCCCACGGACACGGCCGGGCGGACCCAGTACTTC
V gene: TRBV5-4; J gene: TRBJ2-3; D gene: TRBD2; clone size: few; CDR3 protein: CANGELAGSTDTQYF; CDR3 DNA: TGTGCCAACGGGGAACTAGCGGGTTCCACAGATACGCAGTATTTT
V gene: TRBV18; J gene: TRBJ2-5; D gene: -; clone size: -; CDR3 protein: CASSPPGRREETQYF; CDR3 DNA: TGTGCCAGCTCACCACCGGGGAGAAGGGAGGAGACCCAGTACTTC
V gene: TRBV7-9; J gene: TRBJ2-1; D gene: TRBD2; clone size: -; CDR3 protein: CASSLATSGRGNEQFF; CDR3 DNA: TGTGCCAGCAGCTTAGCGACTAGCGGGAGAGGGAATGAGCAGTTCTTC
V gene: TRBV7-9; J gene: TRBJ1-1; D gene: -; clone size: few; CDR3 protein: CASSLRQAEAFF; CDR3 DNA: TGTGCCAGCAGCCTCAGACAAGCAGAAGCTTTCTTT
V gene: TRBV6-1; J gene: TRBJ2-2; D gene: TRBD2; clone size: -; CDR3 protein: CASSAEGLAGTLTGELFF; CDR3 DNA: TGTGCCAGCAGTGCGGAGGGACTAGCGGGAACTCTCACCGGGGAGCTGTTTTTT
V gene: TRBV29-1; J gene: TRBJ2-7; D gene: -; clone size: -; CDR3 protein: CSVALGLAYSEQYF; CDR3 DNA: TGCAGCGTTGCTCTAGGGCTAGCGTATTCCGAGCAGTACTTC
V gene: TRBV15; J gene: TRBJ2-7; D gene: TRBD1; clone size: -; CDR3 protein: CATSRVGAPGGEQYF; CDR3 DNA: TGTGCCACCAGCAGAGTGGGTGCTCCAGGGGGCGAGCAGTACTTC